This T cell receptor (beta chain) was identified during a study of identical twins' blood T cells. Overall study: Around 50 million reads covered six alpha-chain and six beta-chain libraries.

A previously described protocol, modified, built RNA-based TCR cDNA libraries. Each CDR3 protein gets one entry after TCRdb re-called the 5' RACE reads with MiXCR. The sample shows hundreds of thousands of distinct CDR3 sequences, roughly 27% of them seen only once. The V gene lost 7 bases and the J gene lost 7 bases, with 20 bases spanning the gap. CDR3 length equals 14 residues. CDR1 and CDR2 (germline): SNHLY, FYNNEI. This clonotype was seen ten or more times. The rearrangement joins TRBV2 to TRBJ2-7; D possibly matches TRBD1 or TRBD2 (5 bases each). This clonotype was obtained from a woman aged 18-55 years in good health. Sequencing input: PBMCs. The CDR3 sequence is CASKVVQGPLEQYF. CDR3 DNA sequence: TGTGCCAGCAAAGTTGTGCAGGGACCATTGGAGCAGTACTTC.